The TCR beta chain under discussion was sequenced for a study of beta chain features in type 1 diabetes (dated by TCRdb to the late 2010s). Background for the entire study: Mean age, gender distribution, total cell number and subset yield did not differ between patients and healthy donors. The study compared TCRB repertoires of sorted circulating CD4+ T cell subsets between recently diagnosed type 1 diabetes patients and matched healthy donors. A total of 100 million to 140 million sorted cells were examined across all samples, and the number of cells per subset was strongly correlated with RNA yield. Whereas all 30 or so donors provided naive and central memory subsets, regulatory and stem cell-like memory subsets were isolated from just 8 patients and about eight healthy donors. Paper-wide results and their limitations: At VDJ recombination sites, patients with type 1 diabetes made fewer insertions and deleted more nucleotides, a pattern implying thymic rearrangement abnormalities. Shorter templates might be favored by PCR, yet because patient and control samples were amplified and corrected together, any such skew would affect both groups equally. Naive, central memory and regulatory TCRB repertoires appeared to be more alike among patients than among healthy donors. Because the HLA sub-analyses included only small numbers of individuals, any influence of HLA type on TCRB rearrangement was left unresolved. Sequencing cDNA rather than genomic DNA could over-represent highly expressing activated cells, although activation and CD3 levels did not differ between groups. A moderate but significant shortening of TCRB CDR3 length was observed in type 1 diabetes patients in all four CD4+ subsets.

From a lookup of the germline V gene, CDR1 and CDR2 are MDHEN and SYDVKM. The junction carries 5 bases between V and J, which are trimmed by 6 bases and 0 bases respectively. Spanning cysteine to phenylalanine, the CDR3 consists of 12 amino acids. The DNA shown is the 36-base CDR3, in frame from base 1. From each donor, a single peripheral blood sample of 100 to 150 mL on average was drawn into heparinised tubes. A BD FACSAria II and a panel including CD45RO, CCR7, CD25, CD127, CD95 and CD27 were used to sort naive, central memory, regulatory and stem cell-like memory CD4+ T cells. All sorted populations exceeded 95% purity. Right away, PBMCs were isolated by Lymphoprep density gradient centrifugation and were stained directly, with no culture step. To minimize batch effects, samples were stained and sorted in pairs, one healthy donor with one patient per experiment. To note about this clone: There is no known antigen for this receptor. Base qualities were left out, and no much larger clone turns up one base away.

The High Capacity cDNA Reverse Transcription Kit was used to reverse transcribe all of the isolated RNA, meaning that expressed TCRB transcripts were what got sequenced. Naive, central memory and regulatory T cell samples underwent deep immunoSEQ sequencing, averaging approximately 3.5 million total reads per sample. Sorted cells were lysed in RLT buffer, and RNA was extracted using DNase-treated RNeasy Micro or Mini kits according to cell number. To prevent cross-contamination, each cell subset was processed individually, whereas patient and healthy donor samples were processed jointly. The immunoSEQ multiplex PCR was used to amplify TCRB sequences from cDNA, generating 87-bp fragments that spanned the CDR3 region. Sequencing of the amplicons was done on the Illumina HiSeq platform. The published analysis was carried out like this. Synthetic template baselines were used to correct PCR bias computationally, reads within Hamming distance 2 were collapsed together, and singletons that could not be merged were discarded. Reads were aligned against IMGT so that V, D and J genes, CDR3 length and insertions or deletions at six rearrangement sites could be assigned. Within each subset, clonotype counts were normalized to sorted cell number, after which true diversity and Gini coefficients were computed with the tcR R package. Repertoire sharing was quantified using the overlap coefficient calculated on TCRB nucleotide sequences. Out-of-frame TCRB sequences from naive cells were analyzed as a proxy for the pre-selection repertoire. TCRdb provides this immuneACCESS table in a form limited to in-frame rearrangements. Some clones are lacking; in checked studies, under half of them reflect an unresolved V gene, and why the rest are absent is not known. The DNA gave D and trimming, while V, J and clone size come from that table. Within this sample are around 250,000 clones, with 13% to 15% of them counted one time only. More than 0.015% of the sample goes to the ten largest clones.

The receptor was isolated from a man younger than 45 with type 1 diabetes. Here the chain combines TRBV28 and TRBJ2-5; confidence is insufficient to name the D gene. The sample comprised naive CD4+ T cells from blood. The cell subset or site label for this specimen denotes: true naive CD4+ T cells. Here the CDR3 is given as CASRQYQETQYF. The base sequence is TGTGCCAGCAGACAGTACCAAGAGACCCAGTACTTC.